These 19 T cell receptor beta chains share one sample of origin, sequenced in a study of T cell clonotyping in hematopoietic cell transplantation. Assay used: immunoSEQ multiplex PCR; TCRdb lists only in-frame clones, some missing. This table has about 41,000 clones, around 84% appearing once. Documented time point: recipient sample about 28 days before transplant, after cytoreduction. Sequenced material: peripheral blood mononuclear cells, taken before stem cell transplant. The origin of the receptors is a man aged 60-69 years with acute myeloid leukemia. Some clones in this sample may be carry-over from other donors' samples.

V and J are TRBV7-8 and TRBJ1-6; 8 nucleotides line up with TRBD1. This CDR3 is built from 16 residues. Trimming took 4 bases from V and 13 from J; bases not matched to a gene: 15. CDR1 is SGHVS and CDR2 is FQNEAQ in the germline V gene. CDR3 nucleotides: TGTGCCAGCAGCTACTCGAGACAGGGGCCGCGTTCGCCCCTCCACTTT. It codes for CASSYSRQGPRSPLHF.

This clone was recorded once. The rearrangement links TRBV7-2 to TRBJ2-7; weak D call: TRBD2 (5 bases). Trimming left V 5 bases short and J 2 bases short, with 10 bases between. The V gene's germline CDR1 is SGHTA and CDR2 FQGNSA. The CDR3 is made up of 13 amino acids. This CDR3 is CASSRPGTYEQYF. The CDR3 coding sequence is TGTGCCAGCAGCCGCCCCGGGACCTACGAGCAGTACTTC.

The chain links TRBV28 to TRBJ1-3; D is uncertain. CDR3 length: 15 residues. Trimming pared 7 bases from V and 0 bases from J, leaving 13 bases between. The germline CDR1 and CDR2 sequences are MDHEN and SYDVKM. The CDR3 DNA sequence: TGTGCCAGCACCATCCCGCTCTCCTCTGGAAACACCATATATTTT. It codes for CASTIPLSSGNTIYF.

In this sample, this clone turned up a few times. This chain joins TRBV6-5 and TRBJ1-1; D is ambiguous. CDR1 and CDR2 (germline): MNHEY, SVGAGI. Trimming shortened V by 7 bases and J by 1 base, and 7 bases separated the two germline ends. The CDR3 runs to 12 residues. CDR3 in amino acids: CASKRGNTEAFF. The CDR3 nucleotides read TGTGCCAGCAAACGGGGGAACACTGAAGCTTTCTTT.

The V gene is TRBV7-3, the J gene TRBJ2-1, with D perhaps TRBD1 or TRBD2 (5 bases each). Trimming left V 5 bases short and J 9 bases short, with 17 bases between. Per germline, CDR1 SGHTA and CDR2 FQGTGA. The CDR3 totals 14 residues. CDR3 bases: TGTGCCAGCAGCCCTCGACAGAGCCGGGGTGAGCAGTTCTTC. It translates to CASSPRQSRGEQFF.

The chain employs TRBV25-1 and TRBJ1-3; D ambiguous. The CDR3 is 12 amino acids. Germline CDR1 and CDR2: MGHDK and SYGVNS. V lost 8 bases and J 0 bases, leaving 5 bases between the germline ends. The CDR3 coding sequence is TGTGCCAGCCAGTCCTCTGGAAACACCATATATTTT. This sequence encodes CASQSSGNTIYF.

The chain joins TRBV9 to TRBJ1-1, with 7 positions matching TRBD1. This CDR3 has 15 amino acids. V lost 2 bases, J lost 0 bases, and 4 bases stayed unmatched. Germline assignment: CDR1 SGDLS and CDR2 YYNGEE. The CDR3 nucleotides are TGTGCCAGCAGCGTGTCGGACAGGCTGAACACTGAAGCTTTCTTT. Encoded protein: CASSVSDRLNTEAFF.

The V gene is TRBV7-3, the J gene TRBJ2-3; 7 bases match TRBD2. After removal of 6 bases from V and 2 bases from J, the junction contained 11 bases not matched to a gene. From germline, CDR1 is SGHTA and CDR2 FQGTGA. This CDR3 has 16 residues. Here the CDR3 reads CASRKLGGGDTDTQYF. CDR3 bases: TGTGCCAGCAGGAAACTGGGGGGGGGAGACACAGATACGCAGTATTTT.

The chain couples TRBV4-1 to TRBJ1-1; weak D call: TRBD1 (6 bases). Germline loops: CDR1 MGHRA, CDR2 YSYEKL. The CDR3 length is 15 residues. V was pared by 4 bases and J by 7 bases, with 19 bases between. The CDR3, as DNA: TGCGCCAGCAGCCTACGAAATGGGGGGCACGGTGAAGCTTTCTTT. It translates to CASSLRNGGHGEAFF.

The chain joins TRBV5-1 to TRBJ2-3; 9 bases match TRBD2. The CDR3 consists of 17 residues. V dropped 0 bases and J dropped 6; count of bases not matched to a gene: 11. Per germline, CDR1 SGHRS and CDR2 YFSETQ. As DNA, the CDR3 is TGCGCCAGCAGCTTGGCCCTGACTAGCGGCTCAGCGGATACGCAGTATTTT. Amino acid sequence: CASSLALTSGSADTQYF.

This rearrangement joins TRBV11-2 to TRBJ2-7, with 7 bases identical to TRBD2. Germline V gene data show CDR1 as SGHAT and CDR2 as FQNNGV. V shed 5 bases, J shed 6 bases, and the junction held 13 bases outside the gene matches. The CDR3 loop spans 15 amino acids. CDR3 sequence: CASSRGVGRSGEQYF. The CDR3 DNA is TGTGCCAGCAGCCGGGGGGTGGGGCGAAGTGGCGAGCAGTACTTC.

The V and J genes are TRBV20-1 and TRBJ1-2; D is undetermined. The V end was cut by 5 bases, the J end by 7 bases, with 8 bases between. The germline gives CDR1 DFQATT, CDR2 SNEGSKA (reference sequence). CDR3 size: 10 residues. CDR3 sequence: CSAPSGGYTF. CDR3 in DNA: TGCAGTGCTCCGAGCGGTGGCTACACCTTC.

This sequence joins TRBV4-2 and TRBJ2-7; a possible D gene is TRBD2 (5 bases). V shed 2 bases and J shed 7 bases, with 6 bases lying between them. Per the germline V gene, CDR1 is LGHNA and CDR2 is YNFKEQ. The CDR3 runs to 11 residues. CDR3 protein: CASSQREEQYF. The CDR3 DNA reads as TGTGCCAGCAGCCAAAGGGAGGAGCAGTACTTC.

This chain connects TRBV7-2 to TRBJ2-7, with D possibly being TRBD2 (5 bases). The CDR3 contains 17 residues. Per germline, CDR1 SGHTA and CDR2 FQGNSA. Trimming pared 1 base from V and 5 bases from J, leaving 21 bases between. The CDR3 spells CASSLVPWMREFHEQYF. CDR3 coding DNA: TGTGCCAGCAGCTTAGTTCCATGGATGAGGGAGTTCCACGAGCAGTACTTC. The variable domain in full, with the rest retrieved from reference TRBV7-2 and TRBJ2-7, is GAGVSQSPSNKVTEKGKDVELRCDPISGHTALYWYRQSLGQGLEFLIYFQGNSAPDKSGLPSDRFSAERTGGSVSTLTIQRTQQEDSAVYLCASSLVPWMREFHEQYFGPGTRLTVT.

This clone was observed a handful of times. J is TRBJ1-1 and V is TRBV7-9, with D uncertain. The CDR3 length is 13 residues. Trimming removed 3 bases at V and 3 bases at J, with 8 bases between. Germline V lookup: CDR1 SEHNR, CDR2 FQNEAQ (reference sequence). Here the CDR3 reads CASSFGRDTEAFF. Here the CDR3 DNA reads TGTGCCAGCAGCTTCGGGAGGGACACTGAAGCTTTCTTT.

This sequence joins TRBV28 and TRBJ2-3, with TRBD1 matching over 7 bases. This CDR3 is 17 amino acids long. V gave up 4 bases and J gave up 2 bases; unmatched junction bases: 12. Germline CDR1 MDHEN, CDR2 SYDVKM. The CDR3 region is CASSWPFGQDSTDTQYF. CDR3 DNA sequence: TGTGCCAGCAGTTGGCCTTTCGGACAGGACTCCACAGATACGCAGTATTTT.

The V and J genes are TRBV7-2 and TRBJ2-2; D is unclear. V lost 2 bases and J lost 6, with 13 bases in between. The CDR3 extends over 15 amino acids. Germline V CDR1 and CDR2: SGHTA, FQGNSA. The CDR3 region has the DNA TGTGCCAGCAGCTTACCCTTAAATGGTCCCGGGGAGCTGTTTTTT. Encoded protein: CASSLPLNGPGELFF.

This clone was found a few times. The chain links TRBV6-6 to TRBJ2-2; D is possibly TRBD1 or TRBD2 (5 bases each). The CDR3 length is 15 residues. The V gene's germline CDR1 is MNHNY and CDR2 SVGAGI (reference sequence). Trimming left V 3 bases short and J 6 bases short, with 14 bases between. DNA for the CDR3: TGTGCCAGCAGTTATACCGGGACGCTCTCCGGGGAGCTGTTTTTT. The encoded protein is CASSYTGTLSGELFF.

The chain uses TRBV7-8 and TRBJ1-5, with D hard to call. Deletions cut 3 bases from V and 2 bases from J, with 8 bases between. Germline V gives CDR1 SGHVS, CDR2 FQNEAQ. CDR3 size: 14 residues. CDR3 nucleotide sequence: TGTGCCAGCAGCTTCGCGGGTGGCAATCAGCCCCAGCATTTT. Its protein product is CASSFAGGNQPQHF.